This T cell receptor (beta chain) originates from a study of response to subunit inactivated influenza vaccine. This clonotype was seen a handful of times. TCRdb independently ran MiXCR on the RT-PCR reads; one entry per CDR3 protein. The data hold more than 550,000 distinct CDR3 sequences, with 11% observed a single time. Germline V gene lookup returns CDR1 SGHRS and CDR2 YFSETQ. The CDR3 consists of 15 residues. V shed 4 bases, J shed 4 bases, and the junction held 4 bases outside the gene matches. A further study also used this sample, focusing on T cells expressing NK-cell markers. That paper adds: The authors generated TCR beta cDNA through 5'RACE template switching with UMIs. Among eight sequenced donors, seven carried HCMV seropositivity while one was seronegative. Restriction of sorting to alpha-beta TCR T cells was accomplished in several experiments using an anti-gamma-delta TCR antibody. The contribution of dominant NKG2C+ clonotypes to CD8+ T cells in five to seven donors was roughly 1.0-7.0%. It was still unclear whether expanded NKG2C+ T cell clones were HCMV specific.

The chain couples TRBV5-1 to TRBJ2-3, with TRBD2 identical over 12 bases. The receptor's source is a man in his fifties who received an inactivated influenza vaccine. This specimen consisted of PBMCs from blood, obtained on the day of vaccination. The CDR3 bases are TGCGCCAGCAGCGCCCTAGCGGGAGGGGCAGATACGCAGTATTTT. Residues: CASSALAGGADTQYF.